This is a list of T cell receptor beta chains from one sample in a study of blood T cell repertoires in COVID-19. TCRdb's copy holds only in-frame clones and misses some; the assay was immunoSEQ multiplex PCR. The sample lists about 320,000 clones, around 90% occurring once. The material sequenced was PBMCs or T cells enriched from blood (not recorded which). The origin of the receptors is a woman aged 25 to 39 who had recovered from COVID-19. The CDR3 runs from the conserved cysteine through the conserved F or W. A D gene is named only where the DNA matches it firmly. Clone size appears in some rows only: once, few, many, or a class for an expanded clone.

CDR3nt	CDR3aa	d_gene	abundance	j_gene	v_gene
TGTGCCAGCAGCCAAGACAGGGCTAACTATGGCTACACCTTC	CASSQDRANYGYTF	-	-	TRBJ1-2	TRBV14
TGTGCCTATGGGCAGGGGCCGAACACCGGGGAGCTGTTTTTT	CAYGQGPNTGELFF	-	-	TRBJ2-2	TRBV10-3
TGCGCCAGCAGCTTGGGAGGCAGAACTAACTATGGCTACACCTTC	CASSLGGRTNYGYTF	-	-	TRBJ1-2	TRBV5-1
TGTGCCAGCAGCCAACTTGGGGCAGGGGATACAGATACGCAGTATTTT	CASSQLGAGDTDTQYF	-	-	TRBJ2-3	TRBV4-2
TGTGCCAGCAATAGACAGGGTGCCGAGCAGTACTTC	CASNRQGAEQYF	TRBD1	-	TRBJ2-7	TRBV2
TGTGCCTGCCGGGTCGGGAATGGCTACACCTTC	CACRVGNGYTF	-	-	TRBJ1-2	TRBV30
TGTGCCAGCAGTCGCCCTAATCCTAATGTGGGCGGGAGGGCCTCAGGAGAGCAGTTCTTC	CASSRPNPNVGGRASGEQFF	TRBD2	-	TRBJ2-1	TRBV6-6
TGTGCCAGTAAGGGGGAGGGCAATAGGGGCTACACCTTC	CASKGEGNRGYTF	-	-	TRBJ1-2	TRBV19
TGTGCCAGCAGTTACTCGGCCAGGGGGAACACTGAAGCTTTCTTT	CASSYSARGNTEAFF	-	-	TRBJ1-1	TRBV6-5
TGTGCCAGCAGGCAATCCTCAGGGTCACTCACTGAAGCTTTCTTT	CASRQSSGSLTEAFF	-	-	TRBJ1-1	TRBV27
TGTGCCAGCAGCGGCAACAGGGTGAGCTCCTACGAGCAGTACTTC	CASSGNRVSSYEQYF	-	-	TRBJ2-7	TRBV7-2
TGTGCCAGTAGTATAGGGAGGCGGCTAGGCTTCGAAAAACTGTTTTTT	CASSIGRRLGFEKLFF	-	-	TRBJ1-4	TRBV19
TGTGCCAGCAGCCGCGGACAGGTGGTGGAGACCCAGTACTTC	CASSRGQVVETQYF	TRBD1	few	TRBJ2-5	TRBV5-8
TGCGCCAGCAGCCCGGGACTAGCAGTCGCGAACACCGGGGAGCTGTTTTTT	CASSPGLAVANTGELFF	TRBD2	-	TRBJ2-2	TRBV4-1
TGTGCCAGTAGCCACTTAGCGGGGAGCACAGATACGCAGTATTTT	CASSHLAGSTDTQYF	TRBD2	-	TRBJ2-3	TRBV19
TGTGCCAGCAGCGTGGCGGGGGGCGCCGCGAACACCGGGGAGCTGTTTTTT	CASSVAGGAANTGELFF	TRBD2	-	TRBJ2-2	TRBV9
TGTGCCTGGAGTCCCCGGGGTAGCGGGTTCTACAATGAGCAGTTCTTC	CAWSPRGSGFYNEQFF	TRBD2	once	TRBJ2-1	TRBV30
TGCGCCAGCAGCCAATCACAGGGTAGCTATGGCTACACCTTC	CASSQSQGSYGYTF	-	-	TRBJ1-2	TRBV4-1
TGTGCCTGGAGTGTGGCAGGGGGCAACACCATATATTTT	CAWSVAGGNTIYF	TRBD1	-	TRBJ1-3	TRBV30
TGTGCCAGCAGAGCGGGGGGGGGTGAGCAGTACTTC	CASRAGGGEQYF	TRBD2	-	TRBJ2-7	TRBV12-3/TRBV12-4
TGTGCCAGCAGCTCTTTGCCAGGATCTGGCTACACCTTC	CASSSLPGSGYTF	-	-	TRBJ1-2	TRBV25-1
TGTGCCAGCTCACCAAACCAGGGGCGAACCGGGGAGCTGTTTTTT	CASSPNQGRTGELFF	-	-	TRBJ2-2	TRBV18
TGTGCCAGCAGCCAGTCAACGCGGTCAGGGGGTCAGCCCCAGCATTTT	CASSQSTRSGGQPQHF	TRBD1	-	TRBJ1-5	TRBV7-9
TGTGCCAGCACCCAGCGGGGGAACTATGGCTACACCTTC	CASTQRGNYGYTF	-	-	TRBJ1-2	TRBV2
TGTGCCAGCAGCGTAGGGACATTGTCAGGGGGAAATGAGCAGTTCTTC	CASSVGTLSGGNEQFF	TRBD1	-	TRBJ2-1	TRBV9
TGTGCCAGCAGTGACTCGTCACAGGTGGGAGGCTATGGCTACACCTTC	CASSDSSQVGGYGYTF	-	-	TRBJ1-2	TRBV6-4
TGTGCCAGCAGCTTTGGCCGAACTAGCGCCGATACGCAGTATTTT	CASSFGRTSADTQYF	TRBD2	-	TRBJ2-3	TRBV7-3
TGTGCCAGCAGCTTCCGGGGGCTAGCGGGGACCACAGATACGCAGTATTTT	CASSFRGLAGTTDTQYF	TRBD2	-	TRBJ2-3	TRBV13
TGTGCCTGGAGTGTACAGGGGGGAGGCCAAGAGACCCAGTACTTC	CAWSVQGGGQETQYF	TRBD1	-	TRBJ2-5	TRBV30
TGTGCCAGCAGCTTGGCGGGTCGGGGGGGAAACACTGAAGCTTTCTTT	CASSLAGRGGNTEAFF	-	-	TRBJ1-1	TRBV5-4
TGCGCCAGCAGCTTGGGGGTTTTAGGGGCTAATGAAAAACTGTTTTTT	CASSLGVLGANEKLFF	-	once	TRBJ1-4	TRBV5-1
TGTGCCACAAAGCGGGGGGCCAGCACAGATACGCAGTATTTT	CATKRGASTDTQYF	TRBD2	-	TRBJ2-3	TRBV19
TGTGCCAGCAGCTTAGAAGCGGGGGCCTCCTACGAGCAGTACTTC	CASSLEAGASYEQYF	TRBD2	-	TRBJ2-7	TRBV11-3
TGTGCCAGCAGCTCCCGGGGACTAGCTCCGAATGAGCAGTTCTTC	CASSSRGLAPNEQFF	TRBD2	-	TRBJ2-1	TRBV3-1/TRBV3-2
TGTGCCAGCAGCACAGGTCCAGGTCAGGGGTCGTCAGATACGCAGTATTTT	CASSTGPGQGSSDTQYF	-	-	TRBJ2-3	TRBV7-3
TGTGCCAGCAGCGACCAGGCTAGCGGGGGGGCGGGTGAGCAGTTCTTC	CASSDQASGGAGEQFF	TRBD2	-	TRBJ2-1	TRBV6-2/TRBV6-3
TGCGCCAGCAGCTTGGGGGACAGGGGGTTCCCCCAGCATTTT	CASSLGDRGFPQHF	TRBD1	-	TRBJ1-5	TRBV5-1
TGCGCCAGCAGCCCTTCCAGGGGATACGGAAACACCATATATTTT	CASSPSRGYGNTIYF	-	-	TRBJ1-3	TRBV4-3
TGTGCCTGGAGTGTACTTGGGACACTCTCCTACGAGCAGTACTTC	CAWSVLGTLSYEQYF	-	once	TRBJ2-7	TRBV30
TGTGCCAGCAGCCGACCCCCAGGATGGGCTAATGAAAAACTGTTTTTT	CASSRPPGWANEKLFF	-	few	TRBJ1-4	TRBV11-2
TGTGCCAGCAGCTGGACAGGGGGTGATGGCTACACCTTC	CASSWTGGDGYTF	TRBD1	-	TRBJ1-2	TRBV12-3/TRBV12-4
TGTGCCAGTAGTATGCGGGACGGCGAGCAGTACTTC	CASSMRDGEQYF	-	-	TRBJ2-7	TRBV19
TGTGCCAGCAGCGTAGCTACAGGGGTAGTCACTGAAGCTTTCTTT	CASSVATGVVTEAFF	TRBD1	-	TRBJ1-1	TRBV9